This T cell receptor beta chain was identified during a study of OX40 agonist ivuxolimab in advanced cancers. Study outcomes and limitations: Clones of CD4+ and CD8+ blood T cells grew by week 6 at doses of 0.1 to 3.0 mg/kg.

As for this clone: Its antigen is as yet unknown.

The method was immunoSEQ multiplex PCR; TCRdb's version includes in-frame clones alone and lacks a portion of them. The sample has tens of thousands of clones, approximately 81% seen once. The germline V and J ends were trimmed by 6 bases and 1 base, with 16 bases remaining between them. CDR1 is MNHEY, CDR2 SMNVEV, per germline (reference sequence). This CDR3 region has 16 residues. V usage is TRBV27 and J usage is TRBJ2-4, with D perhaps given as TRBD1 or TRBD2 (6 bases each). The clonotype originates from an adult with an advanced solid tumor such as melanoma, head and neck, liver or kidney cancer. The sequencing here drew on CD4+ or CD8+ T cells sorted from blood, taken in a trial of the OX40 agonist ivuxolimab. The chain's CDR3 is CASSPAKGGAKNIQYF. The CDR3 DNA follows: TGTGCCAGCAGCCCCGCCAAAGGGGGGGCCAAAAACATTCAGTACTTC.